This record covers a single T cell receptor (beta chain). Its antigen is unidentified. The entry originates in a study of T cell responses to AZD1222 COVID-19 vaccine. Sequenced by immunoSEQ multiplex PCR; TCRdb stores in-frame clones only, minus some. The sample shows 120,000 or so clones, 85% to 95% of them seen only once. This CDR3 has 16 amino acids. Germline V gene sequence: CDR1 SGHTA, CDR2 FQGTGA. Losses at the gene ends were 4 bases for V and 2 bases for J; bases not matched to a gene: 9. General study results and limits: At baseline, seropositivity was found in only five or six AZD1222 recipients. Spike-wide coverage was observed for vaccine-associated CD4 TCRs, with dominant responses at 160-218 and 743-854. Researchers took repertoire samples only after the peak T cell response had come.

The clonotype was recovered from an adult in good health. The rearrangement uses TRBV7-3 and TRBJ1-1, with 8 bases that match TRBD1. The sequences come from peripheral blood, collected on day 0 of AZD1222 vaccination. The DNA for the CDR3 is TGTGCCAGCAGCTCAGGCCCAGGGGGCTTCAACACTGAAGCTTTCTTT. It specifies CASSSGPGGFNTEAFF.